Below, 16 T cell receptor beta chains from the same sample are listed, as sequenced in a study of cytomegalovirus exposure and HLA in healthy donors. The PCR used 60 Vbeta and 13 Jbeta primers. Clones were read by immunoSEQ multiplex PCR, and TCRdb kept only the in-frame ones, dropping some. The sample holds 150,000 to 200,000 clones, 79% seen once. Sequencing was carried out using PBMCs. All receptors come from a woman aged 50 to 60 in good health and CMV-seronegative.

This clone was counted a single time. A junction boundary mismatches the germline segment, possibly from a read error. The genes are TRBV7-9 and TRBJ2-7, with TRBD2 matching 7 bases. The V gene's germline CDR1 is SEHNR and CDR2 FQNEAQ (reference sequence). This CDR3 comprises 17 residues. In nucleotides, the CDR3 is TGTTCCAGCAGCTCACGGACTAGTTATGGGCTAGTCTACGAGCAGTACTTC. Translating gives CSSSSRTSYGLVYEQYF.

This clone was seen a few times. The rearrangement links TRBV28 to TRBJ2-1; 7 bases align to TRBD1. The germline gives CDR1 MDHEN, CDR2 SYDVKM. Trimming cost V 6 bases and J 3 bases; bases outside gene matches: 20. The CDR3 extends over 19 amino acids. This CDR3 is CASSNYLWKGATRYNEQFF. The CDR3 region has the DNA TGTGCCAGCAGCAATTACTTATGGAAGGGGGCGACTCGCTACAATGAGCAGTTCTTC.

The chain links TRBV7-3 to TRBJ2-4, with D possibly matching TRBD1 (8 bases). V was shortened by 5 bases and J by 6 bases, with 14 bases between the two germline ends. Germline assignment: CDR1 SGHTA and CDR2 FQGTGA. The CDR3 consists of 14 residues. The CDR3 region is CASSVGGTGNIQYF. Written as DNA, the CDR3 is TGTGCCAGCAGCGTCGGGGGGACAGGAAACATTCAGTACTTC.

The chain carries TRBV4-1 and TRBJ1-5; 10 bases agree with TRBD1. The junction had 7 bases not matched to a gene; V was cut back by 0 bases and J by 2 bases. The CDR3 has 18 residues. Germline CDR1 MGHRA, CDR2 YSYEKL. This CDR3 reads CASSQEGQGFLGNQPQHF. The DNA for the CDR3 is TGCGCCAGCAGCCAAGAGGGACAGGGGTTCTTGGGCAATCAGCCCCAGCATTTT.

About this clone itself: The junction departs from germline at one end; a sequencing error may be responsible. The V and J genes are TRBV7-9 and TRBJ1-1; D remains ambiguous. CDR3 size: 13 residues. CDR1 is SEHNR and CDR2 is FQNEAQ in the germline V gene (reference sequence). CDR3 bases: TGTTCCAGCAGCTTATCCATGAACACTGAAGCTTTCTTT. As protein: CSSSLSMNTEAFF.

This clone was seen once. The CDR3 is CAWSPLGGEAFF. CDR3 nucleotides: TGTGCCTGGAGTCCCTTAGGGGGTGAAGCTTTCTTT. The rearrangement uses TRBV30 and TRBJ1-1; D might be TRBD1 (6 bases). V was cut by 2 bases and J by 7 bases, with 11 bases left in between. The CDR3 sequence is 12 residues long. Germline V gene data show CDR1 as GTSNPN and CDR2 as SVGIG (reference sequence). Together with reference TRBV30 and TRBJ1-1, the CDR3 gives the full variable domain: SQTIHQWPATLVQPVGSPLSLECTVEGTSNPNLYWYRQAAGRGLQLLFYSVGIGQISSEVPQNLSASRPQDRQFILSSKKLLLSDSGFYLCAWSPLGGEAFFGQGTRLTVV.

This clone was detected once. The gene calls are TRBV9 and TRBJ1-1, with D possibly TRBD1 on 5 matching bases. CDR1 and CDR2 from the germline V gene are SGDLS and YYNGEE. The CDR3 consists of 14 residues. The V end lost 0 bases, the J end lost 4 bases, and 10 bases lay between the germline ends. The CDR3 loop reads CASSVGAGSTEAFF. The CDR3 region has the DNA TGTGCCAGCAGCGTAGGTGCAGGGTCCACTGAAGCTTTCTTT.

J is TRBJ1-5 and V is TRBV19; D is possibly TRBD1 (5 bases). Trimming took off 1 base at V and 3 bases at J, with 7 bases between the two ends. Looked up from germline, CDR1 is LNHDA and CDR2 is SQIVND (reference sequence). The CDR3 runs 14 residues. This chain's CDR3 is CASSIGGDNQPQHF. The DNA of the CDR3 is TGTGCCAGTAGTATAGGGGGGGACAATCAGCCCCAGCATTTT. The full variable domain, completed using reference TRBV19 and TRBJ1-5, is DGGITQSPKYLFRKEGQNVTLSCEQNLNHDAMYWYRQDPGQGLRLIYYSQIVNDFQKGDIAEGYSVSREKKESFPLTVTSAQKNPTAFYLCASSIGGDNQPQHFGDGTRLSIL.

This chain joins TRBV5-1 and TRBJ1-3, with 7 positions matching TRBD1. J was trimmed by 0 bases and V by 0 bases; bases with no gene match: 3. Per germline, CDR1 SGHRS and CDR2 YFSETQ. The CDR3 loop spans 16 amino acids. CDR3 amino acids: CASSLGGTASGNTIYF. For the CDR3, the DNA is TGCGCCAGCAGCTTGGGAGGGACAGCCTCTGGAAACACCATATATTTT.

CDR3 protein: CASSKSGRSYNEQFF. The CDR3 coding sequence is TGTGCCAGCAGCAAAAGCGGGAGGTCCTACAATGAGCAGTTCTTC. The chain joins TRBV6-5 to TRBJ2-1; 9 bases are a match to TRBD2. The CDR3 runs 15 residues. V gave up 6 bases and J gave up 1 base; unmatched junction bases: 4. CDR1 MNHEY and CDR2 SVGAGI come from the germline V gene.

The chain carries TRBV11-2 and TRBJ1-4; 8 bases fit TRBD1. In germline, CDR1 is SGHAT, CDR2 FQNNGV. Unmatched junction bases numbered 15, after V lost 1 base and J lost 14 bases. This CDR3 is 16 amino acids long. The CDR3 nucleotides read TGTGCCAGCAGCTTAGTTGGGGGGACAGGCATGAACTTGCTGTTTTTT. Translation: CASSLVGGTGMNLLFF. The entire variable domain, with the rest obtained from reference TRBV11-2 and TRBJ1-4, is as follows: EAGVAQSPRYKIIEKRQSVAFWCNPISGHATLYWYQQILGQGPKLLIQFQNNGVVDDSQLPKDRFSAERLKGVDSTLKIQPAKLEDSAVYLCASSLVGGTGMNLLFFGSGTQLSVL.

V is TRBV28 and J is TRBJ1-2; weak D call: TRBD1 (6 bases). Germline CDR1 reads MDHEN; CDR2 reads SYDVKM. The ends were cut back, 5 bases at V and 4 bases at J, with 17 bases in the middle. This CDR3 spans 15 amino acids. In nucleotides, the CDR3 is TGTGCCAGCAGTCCGGGAGCGGGGGGGGCCTATGGCTACACCTTC. Protein sequence: CASSPGAGGAYGYTF.

This clone came up a few times. This chain links TRBV5-1 with TRBJ2-3; weak D call: TRBD1 (5 bases). The CDR3 loop spans 14 amino acids. Looked up from germline, CDR1 is SGHRS and CDR2 is YFSETQ. V was shortened by 0 bases and J by 3 bases, with 8 bases between the two germline ends. The CDR3 sequence: CASSLDQGTDTQYF. DNA of the CDR3: TGCGCCAGCAGCTTGGATCAGGGAACAGATACGCAGTATTTT.

This chain joins TRBV21-1 and TRBJ2-5; no DNA check was done on the table's D call, TRBD1. TRBV21-1 is flagged as a pseudogene. The CDR3 runs 12 residues. This chain's CDR3 is CASFPGEETQYF. The DNA of the CDR3 is TGTGCCAGTTTTCCAGGGGAAGAGACCCAGTACTTC.

The chain joins TRBV19 to TRBJ1-1; tentative D call: TRBD1 (6 bases). The CDR3 has 14 residues. V was shortened by 5 bases and J by 7 bases, with 17 bases between the two germline ends. The germline gives CDR1 LNHDA, CDR2 SQIVND (reference sequence). CDR3 bases: TGTGCCAGTAGTGACCCCGGGGACACCCTTGAAGCTTTCTTT. Translated, it gives CASSDPGDTLEAFF.

The genes are TRBV9 and TRBJ2-1; a weak D match, TRBD2 (6 bases). CDR1 is SGDLS, CDR2 YYNGEE, per germline. Trimming left V 0 bases short and J 0 bases short, with 7 bases between. This CDR3 has 15 residues. CDR3 in amino acids: CASSVGGDSYNEQFF. The CDR3 DNA is TGTGCCAGCAGCGTAGGGGGGGACTCCTACAATGAGCAGTTCTTC.